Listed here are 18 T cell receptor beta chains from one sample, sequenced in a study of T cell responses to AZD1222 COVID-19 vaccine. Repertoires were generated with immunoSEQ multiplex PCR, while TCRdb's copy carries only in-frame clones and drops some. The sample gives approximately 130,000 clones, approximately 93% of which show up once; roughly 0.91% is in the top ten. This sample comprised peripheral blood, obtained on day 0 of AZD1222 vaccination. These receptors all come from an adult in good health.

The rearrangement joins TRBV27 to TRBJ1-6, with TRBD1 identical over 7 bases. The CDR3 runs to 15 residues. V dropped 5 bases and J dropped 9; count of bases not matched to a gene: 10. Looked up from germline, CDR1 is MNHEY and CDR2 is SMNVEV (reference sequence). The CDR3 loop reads CASSMDRTLPSPLHF. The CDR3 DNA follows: TGTGCCAGCAGTATGGACAGGACTCTGCCTTCACCCCTCCACTTT.

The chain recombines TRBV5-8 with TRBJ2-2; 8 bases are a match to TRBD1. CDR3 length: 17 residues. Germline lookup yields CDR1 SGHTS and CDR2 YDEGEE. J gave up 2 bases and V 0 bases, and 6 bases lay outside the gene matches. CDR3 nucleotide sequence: TGTGCCAGCAGCTTGGCCTACGGGACAGGCAACACCGGGGAGCTGTTTTTT. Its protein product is CASSLAYGTGNTGELFF.

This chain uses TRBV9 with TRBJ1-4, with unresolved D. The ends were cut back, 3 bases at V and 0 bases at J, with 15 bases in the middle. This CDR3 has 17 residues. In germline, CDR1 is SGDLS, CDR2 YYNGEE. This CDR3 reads CASSGGPTDATNEKLFF. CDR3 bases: TGTGCCAGCAGCGGAGGGCCAACCGATGCAACTAATGAAAAACTGTTTTTT.

In nucleotides, the CDR3 is TGCGCCAGCAGCCAACAGACAGGGGGCGCTTTCTATGGCTACACCTTC. Translated: CASSQQTGGAFYGYTF. J is TRBJ1-2 and V is TRBV4-1; TRBD1 matches 10 bases. Germline V gene sequence: CDR1 MGHRA, CDR2 YSYEKL. With V trimmed by 2 bases and J by 4 bases, 7 bases remained unmatched. CDR3 length: 16 amino acids.

As DNA, the CDR3 is TGTGCCAGCAGCGCGCTGGGCCTAGCGGGGAATCATGAGCAGTTCTTC. Translation gives CASSALGLAGNHEQFF. The V call is TRBV9, the J call TRBJ2-1; TRBD2 matches at 9 bases. Trimming at V came to 3 bases and at J to 8 bases, leaving 12 bases not matched to a gene. There are 16 residues in the CDR3. Germline loops: CDR1 SGDLS, CDR2 YYNGEE.

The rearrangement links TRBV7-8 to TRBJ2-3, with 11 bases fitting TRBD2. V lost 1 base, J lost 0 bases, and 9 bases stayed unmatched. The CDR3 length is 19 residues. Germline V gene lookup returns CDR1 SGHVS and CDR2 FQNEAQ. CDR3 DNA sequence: TGTGCCAGCAGCTTAGGGTTAGCGGGGGGGCCATCTAGCACAGATACGCAGTATTTT. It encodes CASSLGLAGGPSSTDTQYF.

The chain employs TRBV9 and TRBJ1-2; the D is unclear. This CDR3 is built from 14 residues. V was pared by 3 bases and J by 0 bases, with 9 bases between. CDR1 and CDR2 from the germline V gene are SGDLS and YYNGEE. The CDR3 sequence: CASSGNKANYGYTF. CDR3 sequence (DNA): TGTGCCAGCAGCGGCAATAAAGCTAACTATGGCTACACCTTC. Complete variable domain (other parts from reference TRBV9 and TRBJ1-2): DSGVTQTPKHLITATGQRVTLRCSPRSGDLSVYWYQQSLDQGLQFLIQYYNGEERAKGNILERFSAQQFPDLHSELNLSSLELGDSALYFCASSGNKANYGYTFGSGTRLTVV.

The CDR3 reads CASSSSWAGPYEQYF. The CDR3 DNA reads TGTGCCAGCAGCTCCAGCTGGGCCGGTCCCTACGAGCAGTACTTC. This sequence joins TRBV7-2 and TRBJ2-7; no clear D gene. CDR3 length: 15 amino acids. Germline V CDR1 and CDR2: SGHTA, FQGNSA. V was pared by 4 bases and J by 2 bases, with 15 bases between.

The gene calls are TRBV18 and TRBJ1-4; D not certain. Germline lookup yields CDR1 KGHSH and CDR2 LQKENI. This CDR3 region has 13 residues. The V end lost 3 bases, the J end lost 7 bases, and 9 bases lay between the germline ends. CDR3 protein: CASSPFDSEKLFF. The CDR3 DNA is TGTGCCAGCTCACCTTTTGACTCTGAAAAACTGTTTTTT.

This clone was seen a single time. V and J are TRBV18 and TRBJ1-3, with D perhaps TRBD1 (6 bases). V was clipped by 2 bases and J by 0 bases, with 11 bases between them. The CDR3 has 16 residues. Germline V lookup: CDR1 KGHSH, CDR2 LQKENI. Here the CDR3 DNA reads TGTGCCAGCTCACCAAACCAGGGGAACTCTGGAAACACCATATATTTT. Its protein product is CASSPNQGNSGNTIYF.

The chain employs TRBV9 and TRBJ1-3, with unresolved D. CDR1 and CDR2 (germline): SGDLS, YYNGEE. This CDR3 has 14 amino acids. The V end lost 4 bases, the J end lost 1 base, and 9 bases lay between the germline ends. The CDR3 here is CASSTRESGNTIYF. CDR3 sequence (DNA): TGTGCCAGCAGCACCCGGGAATCTGGAAACACCATATATTTT.

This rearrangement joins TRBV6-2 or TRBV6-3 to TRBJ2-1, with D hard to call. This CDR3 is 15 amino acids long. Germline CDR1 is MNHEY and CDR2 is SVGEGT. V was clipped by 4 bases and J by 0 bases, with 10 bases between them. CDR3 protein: CASSLTESSYNEQFF. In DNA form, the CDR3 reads TGTGCCAGCAGTTTGACGGAGAGCTCCTACAATGAGCAGTTCTTC.

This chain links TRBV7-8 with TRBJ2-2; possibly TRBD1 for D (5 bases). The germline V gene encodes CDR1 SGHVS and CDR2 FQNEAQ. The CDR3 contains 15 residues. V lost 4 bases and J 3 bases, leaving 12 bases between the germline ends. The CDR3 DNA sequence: TGTGCCAGCAGCTCCCTGGGGCCCGACACCGGGGAGCTGTTTTTT. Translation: CASSSLGPDTGELFF.

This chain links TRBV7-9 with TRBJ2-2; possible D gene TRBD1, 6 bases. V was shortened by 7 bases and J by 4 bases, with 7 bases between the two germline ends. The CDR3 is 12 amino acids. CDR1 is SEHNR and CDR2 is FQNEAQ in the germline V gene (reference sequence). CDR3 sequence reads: CASTRGTGELFF. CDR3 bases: TGTGCCAGCACCAGGGGCACCGGGGAGCTGTTTTTT. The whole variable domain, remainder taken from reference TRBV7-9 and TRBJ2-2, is DTGVSQNPRHKITKRGQNVTFRCDPISEHNRLYWYRQTLGQGPEFLTYFQNEAQLEKSRLLSDRFSAERPKGSFSTLEIQRTEQGDSAMYLCASTRGTGELFFGEGSRLTVL.

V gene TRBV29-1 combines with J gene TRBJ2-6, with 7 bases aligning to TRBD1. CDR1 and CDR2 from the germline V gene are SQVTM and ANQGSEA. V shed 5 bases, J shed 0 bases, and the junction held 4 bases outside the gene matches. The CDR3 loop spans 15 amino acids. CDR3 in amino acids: CSVPGQSSGANVLTF. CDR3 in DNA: TGCAGCGTTCCGGGACAGAGCTCTGGGGCCAACGTCCTGACTTTC.

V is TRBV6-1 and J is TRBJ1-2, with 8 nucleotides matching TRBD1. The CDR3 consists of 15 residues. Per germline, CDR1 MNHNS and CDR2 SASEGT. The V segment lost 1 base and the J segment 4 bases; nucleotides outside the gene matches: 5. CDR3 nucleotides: TGTGCCAGCAGTGAAGAGATCCAGGGGGCCTATGGCTACACCTTC. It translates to CASSEEIQGAYGYTF.

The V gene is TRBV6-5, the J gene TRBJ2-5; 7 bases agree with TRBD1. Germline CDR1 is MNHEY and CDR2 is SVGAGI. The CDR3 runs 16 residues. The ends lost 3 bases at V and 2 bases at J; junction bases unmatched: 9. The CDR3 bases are TGTGCCAGCAGTTATCGTCCGGGACAGAAACAAGAGACCCAGTACTTC. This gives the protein CASSYRPGQKQETQYF.

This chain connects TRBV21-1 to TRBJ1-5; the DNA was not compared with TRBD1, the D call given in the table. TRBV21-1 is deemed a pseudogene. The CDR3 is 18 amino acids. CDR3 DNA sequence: TGTGCCAGCAGCAAAGAGGCCGGGACAGGCTATAGCAATCAGCCCCAGCATTTT. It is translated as CASSKEAGTGYSNQPQHF.